The 5 T cell receptor beta chains below all came from one sample that was sequenced in a study of T cell responses to AZD1222 COVID-19 vaccine. Sequenced by immunoSEQ multiplex PCR; TCRdb stores in-frame clones only, minus some. The sample has around 200,000 clones; approximately 90% are singletons. Sequencing used peripheral blood, obtained on day 0 of AZD1222 vaccination. These receptors all stem from an adult in good health.

V gene TRBV19 combines with J gene TRBJ1-1, with TRBD1 matching over 7 bases. There are 14 residues in the CDR3. V lost 5 bases to trimming and J lost 4 bases; unmatched junction nucleotides: 7. Germline CDR1 reads LNHDA; CDR2 reads SQIVND (reference sequence). CDR3 sequence (DNA): TGTGCCAGTAGTCCCCGACCAGGGGGCACTGAAGCTTTCTTT. This codes for CASSPRPGGTEAFF.

V is TRBV19 and J is TRBJ2-2; TRBD2 aligns across 12 bases. From germline, CDR1 is LNHDA and CDR2 SQIVND (reference sequence). This CDR3 is 13 amino acids long. V gave up 10 bases and J gave up 10 bases; unmatched junction bases: 7. CDR3: CANPTSGSEELFF. CDR3 coding DNA: TGTGCCAACCCGACTAGCGGGAGTGAGGAGCTGTTTTTT.

This rearrangement joins TRBV5-8 to TRBJ2-5, with unresolved D. The CDR3 covers 15 residues. Trimming stripped 0 bases from V and 6 bases from J, with 15 bases between. Per germline, CDR1 SGHTS and CDR2 YDEGEE. Written as DNA, the CDR3 is TGTGCCAGCAGCTTGGACTTGGGTCCCGTAAAGACCCAGTACTTC. Its protein is CASSLDLGPVKTQYF.

The chain has TRBV7-9 and TRBJ1-3, with D perhaps TRBD1 (6 bases). This CDR3 has 17 amino acids. Germline lookup yields CDR1 SEHNR and CDR2 FQNEAQ (reference sequence). V was shortened by 3 bases and J by 0 bases, with 15 bases between the two germline ends. The CDR3 sequence is CASSFPLDSSSGNTIYF. The CDR3 DNA sequence: TGTGCCAGCAGCTTCCCCTTGGACAGTAGCTCTGGAAACACCATATATTTT.

The chain couples TRBV5-1 to TRBJ2-1, with 9 bases that match TRBD2. This CDR3 contains 15 residues. The germline V gene has CDR1 SGHRS and CDR2 YFSETQ. V trimming: 0 bases; J trimming: 7 bases; junction bases outside the gene matches: 5. CDR3 loop: CASSLAQRGVNEQFF. CDR3 sequence (DNA): TGCGCCAGCAGCTTGGCCCAGCGGGGGGTTAATGAGCAGTTCTTC. The variable domain in full, completed from reference TRBV5-1 and TRBJ2-1, reads KAGVTQTPRYLIKTRGQQVTLSCSPISGHRSVSWYQQTPGQGLQFLFEYFSETQRNKGNFPGRFSGRQFSNSRSEMNVSTLELGDSALYLCASSLAQRGVNEQFFGPGTRLTVL.